Listed below are T cell receptor beta chains from one sample, sequenced in a study of immune evolution from preneoplasia to lung adenocarcinoma. The table came from immunoSEQ multiplex PCR; TCRdb's copy has only in-frame clones and leaves some out. Among roughly 5,300 clones listed, around 88% were seen once. Sequenced sample: FFPE invasive lung adenocarcinoma tissue. The receptors stem from a person over 45 with lung adenocarcinoma. The CDR3 runs from the conserved cysteine through the conserved F or W. A D gene is named only where the DNA matches it firmly. Rows give clone size only sometimes, using once, few, many, or a class for an expanded clone.

clone size | J gene | D gene | V gene | CDR3 protein | CDR3 DNA
. | TRBJ2-3 | . | TRBV11-2 | CASSRRTTDTQYF | TGTGCCAGCAGCCGTCGGACCACAGATACGCAGTATTTT
. | TRBJ2-7 | . | TRBV2 | CASRPRAPSYEQYF | TGTGCCAGCAGACCACGGGCCCCTTCCTACGAGCAGTACTTC
. | TRBJ2-1 | . | TRBV28 | CASSLYQGVRGNEQFF | TGTGCCAGCAGTCTGTACCAGGGTGTGAGAGGCAATGAGCAGTTCTTC
. | TRBJ2-5 | . | TRBV12-5 | CASSDGRGDETQYF | TGTGCTAGTAGCGACGGGAGAGGGGATGAGACCCAGTACTTC
. | TRBJ1-1 | . | TRBV18 | CASKTGSTNTEAFF | TGTGCCAGCAAAACAGGGAGTACGAACACTGAAGCTTTCTTT
. | TRBJ2-5 | TRBD2 | TRBV7-2 | CASSTSGRGETQYF | TGTGCCAGCAGCACAAGCGGGAGAGGTGAGACCCAGTACTTC
. | TRBJ2-3 | . | TRBV30 | CAYWQGWTDTQYF | TGTGCCTACTGGCAGGGGTGGACAGATACGCAGTATTTT
. | TRBJ2-1 | TRBD2 | TRBV7-2 | CASSRGAGGSYNEQFF | TGTGCCAGCAGCCGCGGGGCGGGAGGTTCCTACAATGAGCAGTTCTTC
. | TRBJ1-1 | . | TRBV5-1 | CASSSSFLGALPEAFF | TGCGCCAGCAGCTCCTCGTTTTTGGGAGCTCTCCCCGAAGCTTTCTTT
once | TRBJ2-3 | TRBD2 | TRBV30 | CAWTRGLGTDTQYF | TGTGCCTGGACTCGGGGACTAGGCACAGATACGCAGTATTTT
once | TRBJ1-2 | . | TRBV27 | CASSGADYGYTF | TGTGCCAGCAGTGGGGCGGACTATGGCTACACCTTC
. | TRBJ1-1 | . | TRBV21-1 | CASSKDVGEAFF | TGTGCCAGCAGCAAAGACGTTGGTGAAGCTTTCTTT
. | TRBJ2-7 | . | TRBV30 | CAWSHTSSYEQYF | TGTGCCTGGAGTCATACCTCCTCCTACGAGCAGTACTTC
few | TRBJ1-5 | TRBD1 | TRBV30 | CAWSLGQLNQPQHF | TGTGCCTGGAGTTTGGGACAGCTCAATCAGCCCCAGCATTTT
. | TRBJ2-1 | TRBD2 | TRBV19 | CASRGLAEQFF | TGTGCCAGTAGGGGACTAGCTGAGCAGTTCTTC
. | TRBJ1-2 | . | TRBV19 | CASSPRDGGYTF | TGTGCCAGTAGCCCCCGGGACGGTGGCTACACCTTC
once | TRBJ1-4 | TRBD1 | TRBV6-5 | CATGLRGQGAGKLFF | TGTGCCACAGGGCTCCGAGGACAGGGTGCGGGGAAACTGTTTTTT
. | TRBJ1-4 | . | TRBV5-1 | CASSLWSVQEFGEKLFF | TGCGCCAGCAGCTTGTGGTCCGTCCAGGAGTTTGGAGAAAAACTGTTTTTT
. | TRBJ2-3 | . | TRBV11-3 | CASSLGGPSYTQYF | TGTGCCAGCAGCTTAGGTGGGCCGTCCTATACGCAGTATTTT
few | TRBJ1-3 | . | TRBV7-9 | CASSLWAYDSGNTIYF | TGTGCCAGCAGCTTGTGGGCCTATGACTCTGGAAACACCATATATTTT
. | TRBJ1-2 | . | TRBV5-8 | CASSLEAGIAIYGYTF | TGTGCCAGCAGCTTGGAGGCAGGGATCGCGATCTATGGCTACACCTTC
once | TRBJ2-7 | . | TRBV7-9 | CASSTGDSHEQYF | TGTGCCAGCAGCACCGGGGACTCCCACGAGCAGTACTTC
once | TRBJ2-6 | TRBD1 | TRBV7-7 | CASSPGTGNSGANVLTF | TGTGCCAGCAGCCCAGGGACAGGGAACTCTGGGGCCAACGTCCTGACTTTC
. | TRBJ1-5 | . | TRBV7-9 | CASSLAGAGQPQHF | TGTGCCAGCAGCTTAGCGGGGGCAGGTCAGCCCCAGCATTTT
. | TRBJ2-2 | TRBD1 | TRBV27 | CASRTQGSMVPGELFF | TGTGCCAGCAGAACACAGGGGAGCATGGTCCCCGGGGAGCTGTTTTTT
. | TRBJ2-1 | . | TRBV5-6 | CASSRGLDSYNEQFF | TGTGCCAGCAGCCGAGGACTTGACTCCTACAATGAGCAGTTCTTC
. | TRBJ2-5 | . | TRBV7-9 | CASSSGQETQYF | TGTGCCAGCAGCTCCGGCCAAGAGACCCAGTACTTC
. | TRBJ1-1 | TRBD1 | TRBV15 | CATSSTGGANTEAFF | TGTGCCACCAGCAGCACAGGGGGCGCGAACACTGAAGCTTTCTTT
. | TRBJ2-7 | . | TRBV5-5 | CASSSQRRSYEQYF | TGTGCCAGCAGCTCTCAAAGGCGCTCCTACGAGCAGTACTTC
. | TRBJ2-7 | . | TRBV20-1 | CSARDSYEQYF | TGCAGTGCTAGAGACTCCTACGAGCAGTACTTC
. | TRBJ2-3 | . | TRBV27 | CASSDRTFTDTQYF | TGTGCCAGCAGTGATCGGACTTTCACAGATACGCAGTATTTT
. | TRBJ2-7 | TRBD1 | TRBV5-1 | CASQRLTGADEQYF | TGCGCCAGTCAACGCCTGACAGGGGCCGACGAGCAGTACTTC
. | TRBJ2-7 | . | TRBV5-1 | CASSLGQGGEQYF | TGCGCCAGCAGCTTGGGGCAGGGAGGCGAGCAGTACTTC
. | TRBJ1-5 | . | TRBV28 | CASSWTHNSNQPQHF | TGTGCCAGCAGTTGGACCCACAATAGCAATCAGCCCCAGCATTTT
. | TRBJ2-1 | TRBD2 | TRBV10-1 | CASRPGTSGALFF | TGCGCCAGCAGGCCCGGGACTAGCGGGGCCTTGTTCTTC
. | TRBJ2-1 | TRBD2 | TRBV6-1 | CASKSSGRDNEQFF | TGTGCCAGTAAGTCTAGCGGGAGGGACAATGAGCAGTTCTTC
. | TRBJ1-1 | TRBD1 | TRBV27 | CASLLRGQGNLKAFF | TGTGCCAGCCTCCTCCGGGGACAGGGAAATTTGAAAGCTTTCTTT
. | TRBJ2-6 | . | TRBV28 | CASTSRGAGANVLTF | TGTGCCAGCACTTCTAGAGGTGCTGGGGCCAACGTCCTGACTTTC
. | TRBJ1-3 | . | TRBV14 | CASSLGTPGNTIYF | TGTGCCAGCAGCCTGGGGACACCTGGAAACACCATATATTTT
. | TRBJ2-7 | . | TRBV18 | CASSPPWAGDSSYEQYF | TGTGCCAGCTCACCACCGTGGGCAGGGGATAGCTCCTACGAGCAGTACTTC
. | TRBJ2-7 | . | TRBV9 | CASSPDWTSYEQYF | TGTGCCAGCAGCCCGGACTGGACCTCCTACGAGCAGTACTTC
few | TRBJ2-5 | TRBD1 | TRBV23-1 | CASNRDSNSDDQETQYF | TGCGCCAGCAACCGGGACAGCAATAGCGACGACCAAGAGACCCAGTACTTC
. | TRBJ2-2 | . | TRBV7-9 | CASSLVDNLPGELFF | TGTGCCAGCAGCTTAGTGGACAATTTACCGGGGGAGCTGTTTTTT
. | TRBJ2-1 | . | TRBV30 | CAWSLGTADNEQFF | TGTGCCTGGAGTCTAGGGACGGCGGACAATGAGCAGTTCTTC
. | TRBJ2-2 | . | TRBV6-6 | CASSYPQDMNTGELFF | TGTGCCAGCAGTTACCCCCAGGACATGAACACCGGGGAGCTGTTTTTT